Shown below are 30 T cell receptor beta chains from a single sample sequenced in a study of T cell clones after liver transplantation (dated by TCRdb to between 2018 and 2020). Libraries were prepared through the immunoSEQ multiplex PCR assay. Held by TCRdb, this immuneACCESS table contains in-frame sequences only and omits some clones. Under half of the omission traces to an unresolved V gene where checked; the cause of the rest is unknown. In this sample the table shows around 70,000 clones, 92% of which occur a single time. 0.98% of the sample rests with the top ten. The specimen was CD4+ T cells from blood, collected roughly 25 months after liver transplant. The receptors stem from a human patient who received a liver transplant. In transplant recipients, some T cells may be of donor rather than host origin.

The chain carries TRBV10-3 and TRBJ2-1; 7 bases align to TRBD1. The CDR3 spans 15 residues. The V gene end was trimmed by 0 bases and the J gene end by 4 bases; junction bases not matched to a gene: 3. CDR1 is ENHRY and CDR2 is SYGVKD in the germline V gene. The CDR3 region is CAISESGRGYNEQFF. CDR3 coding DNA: TGTGCCATCAGTGAGTCAGGCAGGGGGTACAATGAGCAGTTCTTC.

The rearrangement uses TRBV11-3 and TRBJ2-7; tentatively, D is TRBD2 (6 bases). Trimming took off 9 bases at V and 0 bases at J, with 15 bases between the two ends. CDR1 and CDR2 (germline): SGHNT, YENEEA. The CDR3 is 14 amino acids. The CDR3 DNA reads TGTGCCAGTCGCCGGGACTCAGACTCCTACGAGCAGTACTTC. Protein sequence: CASRRDSDSYEQYF.

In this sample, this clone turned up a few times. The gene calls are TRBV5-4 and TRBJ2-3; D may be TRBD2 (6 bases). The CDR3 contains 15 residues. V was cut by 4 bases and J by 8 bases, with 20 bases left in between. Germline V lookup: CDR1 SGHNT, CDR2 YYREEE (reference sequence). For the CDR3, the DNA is TGTGCCAGCAGCCCACCTGGGGGAGGCGGAGGTACGCAGTATTTT. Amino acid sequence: CASSPPGGGGGTQYF. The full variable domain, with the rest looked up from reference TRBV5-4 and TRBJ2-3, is ETGVTQSPTHLIKTRGQQVTLRCSSQSGHNTVSWYQQALGQGPQFIFQYYREEENGRGNFPPRFSGLQFPNYSSELNVNALELDDSALYLCASSPPGGGGGTQYFGPGTRLTVL.

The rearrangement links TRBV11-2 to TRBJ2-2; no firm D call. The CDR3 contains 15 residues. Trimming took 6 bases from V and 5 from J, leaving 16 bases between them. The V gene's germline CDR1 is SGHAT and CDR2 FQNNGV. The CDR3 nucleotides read TGTGCCAGCAGGAGAGACCGGGCGAGGACCGGGGAGCTGTTTTTT. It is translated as CASRRDRARTGELFF.

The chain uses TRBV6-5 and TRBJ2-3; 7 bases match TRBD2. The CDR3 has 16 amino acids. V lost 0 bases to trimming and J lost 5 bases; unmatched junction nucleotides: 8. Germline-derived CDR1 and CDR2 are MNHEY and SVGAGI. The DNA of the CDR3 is TGTGCCAGCAGTTACTCGATGGGGACGGGGGGAGATACGCAGTATTTT. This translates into CASSYSMGTGGDTQYF.

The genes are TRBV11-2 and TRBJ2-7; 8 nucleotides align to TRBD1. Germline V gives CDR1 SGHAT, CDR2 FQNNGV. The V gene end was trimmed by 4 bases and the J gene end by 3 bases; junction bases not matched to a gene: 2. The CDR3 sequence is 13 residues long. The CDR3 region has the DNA TGTGCCAGCAGCTCACAGGGGGGCTACGAGCAGTACTTC. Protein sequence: CASSSQGGYEQYF.

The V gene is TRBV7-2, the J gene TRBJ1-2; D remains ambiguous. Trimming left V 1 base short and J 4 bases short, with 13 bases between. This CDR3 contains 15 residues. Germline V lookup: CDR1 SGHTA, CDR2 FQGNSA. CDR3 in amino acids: CASSLDGSGTYGYTF. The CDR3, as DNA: TGTGCCAGCAGCTTAGATGGTTCGGGAACCTATGGCTACACCTTC.

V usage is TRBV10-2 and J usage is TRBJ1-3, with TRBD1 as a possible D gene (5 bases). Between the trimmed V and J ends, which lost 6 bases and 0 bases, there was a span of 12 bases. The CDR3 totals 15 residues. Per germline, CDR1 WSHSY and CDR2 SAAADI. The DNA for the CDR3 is TGCGCCAGCAGGACGACAGTTAGCTCTGGAAACACCATATATTTT. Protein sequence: CASRTTVSSGNTIYF.

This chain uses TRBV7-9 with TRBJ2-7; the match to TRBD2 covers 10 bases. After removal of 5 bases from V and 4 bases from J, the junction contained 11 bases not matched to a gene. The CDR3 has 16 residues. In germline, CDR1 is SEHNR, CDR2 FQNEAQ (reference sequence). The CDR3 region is CASSQTPGLALYEQYF. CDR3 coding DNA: TGTGCCAGCAGCCAAACACCGGGACTAGCGCTTTACGAGCAGTACTTC.

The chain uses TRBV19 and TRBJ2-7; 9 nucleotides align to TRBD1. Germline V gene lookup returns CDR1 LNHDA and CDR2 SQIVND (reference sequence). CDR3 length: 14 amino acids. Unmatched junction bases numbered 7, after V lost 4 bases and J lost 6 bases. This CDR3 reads CASSNRGLTGEQYF. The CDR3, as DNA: TGTGCCAGTAGTAACAGGGGGCTGACGGGCGAGCAGTACTTC. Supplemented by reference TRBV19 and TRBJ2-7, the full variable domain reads DGGITQSPKYLFRKEGQNVTLSCEQNLNHDAMYWYRQDPGQGLRLIYYSQIVNDFQKGDIAEGYSVSREKKESFPLTVTSAQKNPTAFYLCASSNRGLTGEQYFGPGTRLTVT.

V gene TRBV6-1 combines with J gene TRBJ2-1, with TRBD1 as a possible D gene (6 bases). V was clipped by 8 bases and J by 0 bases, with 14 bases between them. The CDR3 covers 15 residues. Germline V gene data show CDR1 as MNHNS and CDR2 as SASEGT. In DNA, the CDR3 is TGTGCCAGCTGTGCCGACAGGTTCTCCTACAATGAGCAGTTCTTC. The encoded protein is CASCADRFSYNEQFF.

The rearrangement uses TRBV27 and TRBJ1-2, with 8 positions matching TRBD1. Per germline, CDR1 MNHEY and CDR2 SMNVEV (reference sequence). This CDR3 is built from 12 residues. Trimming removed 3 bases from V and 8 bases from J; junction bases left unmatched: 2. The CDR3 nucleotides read TGTGCCAGCAGTTTCTCAGGGGGCGGCTACACCTTC. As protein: CASSFSGGGYTF.

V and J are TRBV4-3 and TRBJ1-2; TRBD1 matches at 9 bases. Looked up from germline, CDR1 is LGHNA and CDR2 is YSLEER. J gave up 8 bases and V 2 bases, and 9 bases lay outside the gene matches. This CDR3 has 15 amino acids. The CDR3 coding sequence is TGCGCCAGCAGCCAACCGGGACAGGGTGTATGGGGCTACACCTTC. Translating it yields CASSQPGQGVWGYTF.

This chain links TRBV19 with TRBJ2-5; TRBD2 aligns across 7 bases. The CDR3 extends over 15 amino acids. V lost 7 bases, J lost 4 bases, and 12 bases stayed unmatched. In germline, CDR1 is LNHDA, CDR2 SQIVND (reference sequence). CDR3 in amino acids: CASTSRGGRGETQYF. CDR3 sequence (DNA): TGTGCCAGTACCTCCCGGGGAGGGCGGGGAGAGACCCAGTACTTC.

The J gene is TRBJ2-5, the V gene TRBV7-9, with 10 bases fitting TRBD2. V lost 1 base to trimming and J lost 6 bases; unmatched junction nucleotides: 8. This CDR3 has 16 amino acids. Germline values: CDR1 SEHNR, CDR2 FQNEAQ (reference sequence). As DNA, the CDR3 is TGTGCCAGCAGCTTAGATCTAGCGGGAGTCGCGCAGACCCAGTACTTC. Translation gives CASSLDLAGVAQTQYF.

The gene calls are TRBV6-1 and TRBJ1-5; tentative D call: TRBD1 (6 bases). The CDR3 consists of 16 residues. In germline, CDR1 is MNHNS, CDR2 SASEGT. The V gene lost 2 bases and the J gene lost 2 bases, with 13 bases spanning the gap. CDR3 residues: CASSEWRGFGNQPQHF. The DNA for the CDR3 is TGTGCCAGCAGTGAATGGAGGGGGTTTGGCAATCAGCCCCAGCATTTT.

The CDR3 protein is CASTSAAGREKLFF. The DNA for the CDR3 is TGTGCCAGCACCTCGGCGGCAGGGCGGGAAAAACTGTTTTTT. The chain combines TRBV28 with TRBJ1-4; weak D call: TRBD1 (5 bases). Trimming took 7 bases from V and 8 from J, leaving 17 bases between them. Germline CDR1 reads MDHEN; CDR2 reads SYDVKM. The CDR3 has 14 residues.

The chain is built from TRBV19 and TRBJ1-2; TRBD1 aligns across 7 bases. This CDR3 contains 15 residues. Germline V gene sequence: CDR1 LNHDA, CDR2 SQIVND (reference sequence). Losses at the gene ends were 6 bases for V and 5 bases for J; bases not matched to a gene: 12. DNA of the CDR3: TGTGCCAGTAGGTTAACATTACAGGGGTCTTATGGCTACACCTTC. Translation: CASRLTLQGSYGYTF.

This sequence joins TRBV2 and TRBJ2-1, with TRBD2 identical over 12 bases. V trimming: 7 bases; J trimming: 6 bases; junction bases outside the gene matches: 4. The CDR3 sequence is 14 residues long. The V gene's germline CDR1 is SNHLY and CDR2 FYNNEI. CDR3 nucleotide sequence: TGTGCCAGCACTAGCGGGAGGGCCGTCAATGAGCAGTTCTTC. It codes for CASTSGRAVNEQFF.

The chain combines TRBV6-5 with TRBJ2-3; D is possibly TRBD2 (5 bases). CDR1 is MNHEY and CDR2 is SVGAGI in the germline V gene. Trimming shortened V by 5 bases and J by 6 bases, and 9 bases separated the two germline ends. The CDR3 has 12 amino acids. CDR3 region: CASSLSGDTQYF. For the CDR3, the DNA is TGTGCCAGCAGTCTCTCGGGGGATACGCAGTATTTT.

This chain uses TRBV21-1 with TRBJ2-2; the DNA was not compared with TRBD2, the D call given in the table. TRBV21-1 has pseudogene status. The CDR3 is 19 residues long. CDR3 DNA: TGTGCCAGCAGCAAAGGCCGACTAGCGGGAGGCCCGAGAACCGGGGAGCTGTTTTTT. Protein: CASSKGRLAGGPRTGELFF.

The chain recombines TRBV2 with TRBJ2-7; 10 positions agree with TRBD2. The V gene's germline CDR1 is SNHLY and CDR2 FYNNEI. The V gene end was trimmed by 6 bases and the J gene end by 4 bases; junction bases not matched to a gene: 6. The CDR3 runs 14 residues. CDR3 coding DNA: TGTGCCAGCAGGGGAGCGGGAGGGCTGTACGAGCAGTACTTC. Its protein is CASRGAGGLYEQYF. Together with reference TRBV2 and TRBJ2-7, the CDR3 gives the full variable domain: EPEVTQTPSHQVTQMGQEVILRCVPISNHLYFYWYRQILGQKVEFLVSFYNNEISEKSEIFDDQFSVERPDGSNFTLKIRSTKLEDSAMYFCASRGAGGLYEQYFGPGTRLTVT.

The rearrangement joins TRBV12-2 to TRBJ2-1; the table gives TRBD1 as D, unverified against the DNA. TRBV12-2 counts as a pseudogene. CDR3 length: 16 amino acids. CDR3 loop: CASRLRFRVVYNEQFF. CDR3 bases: TGTGCAAGTCGCTTACGCTTCAGGGTAGTCTACAATGAGCAGTTCTTC.

This chain's CDR3 is CASSPDRGGGNTEAFF. Written as DNA, the CDR3 is TGCGCCAGCAGCCCTGACAGGGGAGGTGGGAACACTGAAGCTTTCTTT. The V call is TRBV5-1, the J call TRBJ1-1; 8 nucleotides agree with TRBD1. CDR3 length equals 16 residues. J was trimmed by 1 base and V by 4 bases; bases with no gene match: 9. Germline assignment: CDR1 SGHRS and CDR2 YFSETQ.

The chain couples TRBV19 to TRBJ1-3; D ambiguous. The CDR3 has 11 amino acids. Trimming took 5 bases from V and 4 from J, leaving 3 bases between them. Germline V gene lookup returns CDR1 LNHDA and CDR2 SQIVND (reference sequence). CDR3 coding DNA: TGTGCCAGTAGTTCCGGAAACACCATATATTTT. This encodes CASSSGNTIYF.

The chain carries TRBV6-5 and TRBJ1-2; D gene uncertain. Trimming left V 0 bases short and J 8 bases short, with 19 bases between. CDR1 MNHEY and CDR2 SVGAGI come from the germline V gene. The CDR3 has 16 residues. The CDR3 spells CASSYSLGGSPWGYTF. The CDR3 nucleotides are TGTGCCAGCAGTTACTCGTTAGGAGGGTCCCCCTGGGGCTACACCTTC.

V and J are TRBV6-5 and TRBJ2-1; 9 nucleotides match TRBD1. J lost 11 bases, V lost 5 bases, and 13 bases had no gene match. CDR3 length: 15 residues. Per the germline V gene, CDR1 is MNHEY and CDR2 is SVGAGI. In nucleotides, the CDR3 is TGTGCCAGCAGTGGTGGGGACAGGGTCTACCCAAAGCAGTTCTTC. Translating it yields CASSGGDRVYPKQFF.

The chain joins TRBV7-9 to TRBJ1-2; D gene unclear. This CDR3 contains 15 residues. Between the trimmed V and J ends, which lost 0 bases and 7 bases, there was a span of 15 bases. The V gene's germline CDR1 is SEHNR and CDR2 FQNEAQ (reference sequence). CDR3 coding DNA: TGTGCCAGCAGCTTAGCGCGGACGCTCGAGCTTGGCTACACCTTC. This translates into CASSLARTLELGYTF.

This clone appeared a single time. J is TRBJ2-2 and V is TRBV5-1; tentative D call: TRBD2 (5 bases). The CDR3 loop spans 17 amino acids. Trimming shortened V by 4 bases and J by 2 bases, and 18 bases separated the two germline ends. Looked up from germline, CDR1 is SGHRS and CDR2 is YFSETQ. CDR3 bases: TGCGCCAGCAGCAGTCATACGGGATCAATTAACACCGGGGAGCTGTTTTTT. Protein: CASSSHTGSINTGELFF.

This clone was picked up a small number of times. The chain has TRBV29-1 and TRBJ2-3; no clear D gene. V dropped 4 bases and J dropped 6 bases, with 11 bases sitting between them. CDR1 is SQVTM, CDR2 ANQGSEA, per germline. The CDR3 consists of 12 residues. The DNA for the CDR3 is TGCAGCGTTGTATATGAGCTGGATACGCAGTATTTT. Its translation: CSVVYELDTQYF.